One TCR beta chain is described in this entry. Its antigen is currently unknown. The sample comes from a study of a mutant IDH1 vaccine in newly diagnosed glioma. Study-wide context: Vaccination began 4-6 weeks post radiotherapy alone, or with temozolomide cycles. Sex among treated patients split around 62% male, roughly 38% female; mean age was roughly 40 years.

The study, taken as a whole, reports: The authors found pseudoprogression apparently unrelated to changes in top peripheral T cell clonotypes.

Indicated time point: week 23, last vaccination. The investigators gave 300 ug of mutant IDH1 20-mer peptide in each vaccine dose, together with topical imiquimod. Donors had new IDH1-mutant astrocytomas of WHO grade 3 or 4 (ATRX-lost). Profiling relied on immunoSEQ multiplex PCR, and the TCRdb table lists in-frame clones only, not all of them. The sample consists of approximately 41,000 clones, 60% to 85% of them appearing once. Germline V gene lookup returns CDR1 MNHNY and CDR2 SVGAGI (reference sequence). The V and J ends lost 6 bases and 6 bases, in that order; junction bases with no gene match: 7. The CDR3 extends over 13 amino acids.

This chain joins TRBV6-6 and TRBJ2-7, with 8 bases aligning to TRBD1. The receptor was derived from a middle-aged woman with glioma. Some clones in this sample may be carry-over from other donors' samples. The sample consisted of PBMCs, taken from a glioma patient whose treatment included an IDH1 peptide vaccine. The CDR3 DNA reads TGTGCCAGCAGGGCAGGGGGCCTAAGCGAGCAGTACTTC. Protein product: CASRAGGLSEQYF.